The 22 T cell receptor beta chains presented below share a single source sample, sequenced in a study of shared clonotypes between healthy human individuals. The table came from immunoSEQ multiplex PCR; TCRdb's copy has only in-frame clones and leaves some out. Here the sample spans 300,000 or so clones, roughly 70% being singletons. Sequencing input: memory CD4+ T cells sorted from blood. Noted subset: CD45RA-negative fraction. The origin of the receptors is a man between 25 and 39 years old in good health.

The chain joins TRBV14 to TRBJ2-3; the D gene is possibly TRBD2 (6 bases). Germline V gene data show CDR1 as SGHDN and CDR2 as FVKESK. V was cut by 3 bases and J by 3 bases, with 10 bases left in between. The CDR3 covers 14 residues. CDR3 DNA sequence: TGTGCCAGCAGCCACCGTGGGGGGACAGATACGCAGTATTTT. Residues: CASSHRGGTDTQYF. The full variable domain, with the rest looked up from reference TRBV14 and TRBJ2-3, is EAGVTQFPSHSVIEKGQTVTLRCDPISGHDNLYWYRRVMGKEIKFLLHFVKESKQDESGMPNNRFLAERTGGTYSTLKVQPAELEDSGVYFCASSHRGGTDTQYFGPGTRLTVL.

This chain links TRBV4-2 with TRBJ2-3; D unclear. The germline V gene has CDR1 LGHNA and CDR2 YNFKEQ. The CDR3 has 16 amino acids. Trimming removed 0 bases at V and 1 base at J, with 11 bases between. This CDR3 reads CASSQDTPRGTDTQYF. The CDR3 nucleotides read TGTGCCAGCAGCCAAGATACCCCTAGGGGCACAGATACGCAGTATTTT.

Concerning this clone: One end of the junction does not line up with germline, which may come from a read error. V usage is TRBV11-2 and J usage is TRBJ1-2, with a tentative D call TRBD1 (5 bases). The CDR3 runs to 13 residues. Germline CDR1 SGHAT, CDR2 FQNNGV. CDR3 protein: CASNIRSRARLIF. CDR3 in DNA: TGTGCCAGCAACATACGGAGCAGGGCGCGATTAATCTTC.

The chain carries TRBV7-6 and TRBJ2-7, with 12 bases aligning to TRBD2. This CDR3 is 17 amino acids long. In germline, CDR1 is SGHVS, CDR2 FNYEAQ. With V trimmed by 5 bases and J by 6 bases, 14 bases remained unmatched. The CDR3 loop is CASSPGLAGTSFREQYF. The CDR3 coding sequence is TGTGCCAGCAGCCCCGGACTAGCGGGAACGTCCTTCCGCGAGCAGTACTTC. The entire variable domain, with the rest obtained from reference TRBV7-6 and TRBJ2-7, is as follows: GAGVSQSPRYKVTKRGQDVALRCDPISGHVSLYWYRQALGQGPEFLTYFNYEAQQDKSGLPNDRFSAERPEGSISTLTIQRTEQRDSAMYRCASSPGLAGTSFREQYFGPGTRLTVT.

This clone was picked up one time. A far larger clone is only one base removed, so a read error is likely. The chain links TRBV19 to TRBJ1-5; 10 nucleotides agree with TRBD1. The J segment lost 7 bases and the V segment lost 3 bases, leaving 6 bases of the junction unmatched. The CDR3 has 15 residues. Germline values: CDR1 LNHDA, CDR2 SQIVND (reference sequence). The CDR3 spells CASSIGGQGRQPQHF. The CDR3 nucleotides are TGTGCCAGTAGTATCGGGGGACAGGGGAGACAGCCCCAGCATTTT.

The CDR3 here is CASSGQGRGELFF. The CDR3 DNA follows: TGTGCCAGCAGTGGACAGGGAAGGGGGGAGCTGTTTTTT. The V call is TRBV5-4, the J call TRBJ2-2; TRBD1 aligns across 8 bases. V gave up 5 bases and J gave up 8 bases; unmatched junction bases: 5. The germline gives CDR1 SGHNT, CDR2 YYREEE (reference sequence). This CDR3 contains 13 residues.

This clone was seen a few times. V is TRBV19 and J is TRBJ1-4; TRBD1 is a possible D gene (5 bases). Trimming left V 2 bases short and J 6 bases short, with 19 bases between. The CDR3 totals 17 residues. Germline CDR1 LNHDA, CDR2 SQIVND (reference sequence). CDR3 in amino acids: CASSIRGWGPEDEKLFF. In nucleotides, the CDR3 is TGTGCCAGTAGTATACGGGGTTGGGGACCCGAGGATGAAAAACTGTTTTTT.

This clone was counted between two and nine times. The CDR3 bases are TGTGCCAGCAGTCCTAACACAGATACGCAGTATTTT. Protein sequence: CASSPNTDTQYF. The chain links TRBV27 to TRBJ2-3; D remains unclear. Germline V gene sequence: CDR1 MNHEY, CDR2 SMNVEV (reference sequence). Trimming left V 5 bases short and J 2 bases short, with 5 bases between. This CDR3 region has 12 residues.

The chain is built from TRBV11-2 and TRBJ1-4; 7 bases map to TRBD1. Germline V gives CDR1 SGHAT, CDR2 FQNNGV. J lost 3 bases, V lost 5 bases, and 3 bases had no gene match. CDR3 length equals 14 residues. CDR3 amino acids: CASSQGQSNEKLFF. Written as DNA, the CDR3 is TGTGCCAGCAGCCAGGGACAGTCTAATGAAAAACTGTTTTTT.

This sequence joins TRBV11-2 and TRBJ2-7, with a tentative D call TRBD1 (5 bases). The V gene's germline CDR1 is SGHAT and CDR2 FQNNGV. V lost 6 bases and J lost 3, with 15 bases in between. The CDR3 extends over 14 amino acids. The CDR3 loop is CASRSLGAYYEQYF. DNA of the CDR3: TGTGCCAGCAGGTCCCTAGGGGCCTACTACGAGCAGTACTTC.

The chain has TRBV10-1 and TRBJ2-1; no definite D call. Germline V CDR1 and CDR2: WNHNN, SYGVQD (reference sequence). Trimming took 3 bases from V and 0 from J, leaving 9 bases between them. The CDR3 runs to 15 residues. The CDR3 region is CASSERKSSYNEQFF. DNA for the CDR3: TGCGCCAGCAGTGAACGAAAGAGCTCCTACAATGAGCAGTTCTTC.

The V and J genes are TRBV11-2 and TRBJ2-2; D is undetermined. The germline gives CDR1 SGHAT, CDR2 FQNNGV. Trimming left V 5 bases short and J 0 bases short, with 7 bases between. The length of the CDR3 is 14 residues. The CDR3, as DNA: TGTGCCAGCAGCCGACCCGCGAACACCGGGGAGCTGTTTTTT. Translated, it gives CASSRPANTGELFF.

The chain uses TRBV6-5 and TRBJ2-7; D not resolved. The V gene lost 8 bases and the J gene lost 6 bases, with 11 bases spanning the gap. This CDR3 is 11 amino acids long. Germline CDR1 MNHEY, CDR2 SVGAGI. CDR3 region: CASSIRSEQYF. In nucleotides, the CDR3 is TGTGCCAGCTCAATTAGGTCCGAGCAGTACTTC.

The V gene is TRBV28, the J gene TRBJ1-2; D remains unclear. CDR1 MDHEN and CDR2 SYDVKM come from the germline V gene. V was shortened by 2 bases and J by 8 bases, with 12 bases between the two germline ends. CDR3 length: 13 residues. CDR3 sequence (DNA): TGTGCCAGCAGTTTAAAACTAGGCCGCGGCTACACCTTC. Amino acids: CASSLKLGRGYTF.

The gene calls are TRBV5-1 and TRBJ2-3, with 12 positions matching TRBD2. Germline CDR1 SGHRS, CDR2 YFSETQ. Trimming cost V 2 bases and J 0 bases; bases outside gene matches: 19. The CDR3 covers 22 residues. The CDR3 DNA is TGCGCCAGCAGCTTCTCCCCTCCCATCGGGACTAGCGGGCATACTAGCACAGATACGCAGTATTTT. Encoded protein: CASSFSPPIGTSGHTSTDTQYF.

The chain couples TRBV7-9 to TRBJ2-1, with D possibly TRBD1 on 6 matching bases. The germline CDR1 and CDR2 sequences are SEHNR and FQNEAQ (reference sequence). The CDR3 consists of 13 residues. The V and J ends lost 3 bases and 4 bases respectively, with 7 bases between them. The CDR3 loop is CASSFGTYNEQFF. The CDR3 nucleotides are TGTGCCAGCAGCTTTGGGACATACAATGAGCAGTTCTTC.

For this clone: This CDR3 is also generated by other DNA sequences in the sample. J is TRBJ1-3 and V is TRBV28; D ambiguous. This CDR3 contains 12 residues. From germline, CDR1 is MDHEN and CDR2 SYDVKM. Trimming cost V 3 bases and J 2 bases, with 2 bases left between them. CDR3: CASSLTGNTIYF. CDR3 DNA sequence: TGTGCCAGCAGTTTGACTGGAAACACCATATATTTT.

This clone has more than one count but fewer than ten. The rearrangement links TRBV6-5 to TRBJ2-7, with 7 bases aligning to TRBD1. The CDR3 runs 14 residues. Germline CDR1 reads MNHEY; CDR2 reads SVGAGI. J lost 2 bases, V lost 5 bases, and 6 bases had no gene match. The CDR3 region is CASSPGQLTYEQYF. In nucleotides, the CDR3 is TGTGCCAGCAGTCCGGGACAGCTAACCTACGAGCAGTACTTC.

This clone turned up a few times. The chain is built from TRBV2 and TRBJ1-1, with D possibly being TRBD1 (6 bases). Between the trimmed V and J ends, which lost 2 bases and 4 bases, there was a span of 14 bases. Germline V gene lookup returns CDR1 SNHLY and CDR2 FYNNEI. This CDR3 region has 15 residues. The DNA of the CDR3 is TGTGCCAGCAGTGAACAGCTAAGGGGGTTCACTGAAGCTTTCTTT. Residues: CASSEQLRGFTEAFF.

The CDR3 DNA sequence: TGTGCCAGCAGCTTGGTGGGCGGCCGCTCTGGGGCCAACGTCCTGACTTTC. Translated, it gives CASSLVGGRSGANVLTF. The chain is built from TRBV5-4 and TRBJ2-6; D gene unclear. Germline assignment: CDR1 SGHNT and CDR2 YYREEE (reference sequence). The length of the CDR3 is 17 residues. The V gene lost 0 bases and the J gene lost 0 bases, with 10 bases spanning the gap.

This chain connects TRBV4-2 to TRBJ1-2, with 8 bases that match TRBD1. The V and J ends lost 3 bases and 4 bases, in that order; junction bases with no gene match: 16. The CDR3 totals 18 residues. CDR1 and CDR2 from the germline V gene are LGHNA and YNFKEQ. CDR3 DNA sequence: TGTGCCAGCAGCCAGGACTGGGCCCGGGGACAGGTCGCCTATGGCTACACCTTC. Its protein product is CASSQDWARGQVAYGYTF.

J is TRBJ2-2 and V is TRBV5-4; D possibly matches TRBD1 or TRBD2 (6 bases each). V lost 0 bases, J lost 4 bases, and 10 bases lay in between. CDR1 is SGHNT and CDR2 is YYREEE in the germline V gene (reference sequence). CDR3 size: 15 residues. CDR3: CASSLDGGGTGELFF. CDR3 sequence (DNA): TGTGCCAGCAGCTTGGACGGGGGCGGCACCGGGGAGCTGTTTTTT.